These 19 T cell receptor beta chains came from one sample sequenced in a study of neurological immune-mediated disorders. Described time point: longitudinal time-point 3. TCRdb fed the 5' RACE reads into MiXCR, producing one record per CDR3 protein. Among roughly 100,000 distinct CDR3 sequences listed, 10% to 11% were seen once. The source material was PBMCs. The receptors were sampled from a female donor with HTLV-1-associated myelopathy (HAM/TSP).

There are many counts of this clonotype. The chain joins TRBV5-1 to TRBJ2-1, with TRBD2 identical over 7 bases. The CDR3 covers 17 residues. V lost 2 bases and J lost 2; bases outside the gene matches: 10. The germline gives CDR1 SGHRS, CDR2 YFSETQ. The CDR3 DNA follows: TGCGCCAGCAGCTTAGGCGGGGGATACATTACCTACAATGAGCAGTTCTTC. Residues: CASSLGGGYITYNEQFF.

Many counts were recorded for this clonotype. The chain is built from TRBV24-1 and TRBJ1-2; 8 bases match TRBD1. With 5 bases clipped from V and 6 bases from J, the junction kept 10 bases outside the gene matches. The germline CDR1 and CDR2 sequences are KGHDR and SFDVKD. This CDR3 has 15 residues. CDR3 region: CATSAPDRGIDGYTF. DNA for the CDR3: TGTGCCACCAGTGCCCCAGACAGGGGAATTGATGGCTACACCTTC.

In its sample, this clonotype was seen many times. The chain links TRBV5-1 to TRBJ2-3, with a weak D call TRBD2 (7 bases). V shed 0 bases and J shed 1 base, with 18 bases lying between them. The CDR3 length is 18 residues. Germline values: CDR1 SGHRS, CDR2 YFSETQ. CDR3 protein: CASSLASGGDSRTDTQYF. CDR3 nucleotides: TGCGCCAGCAGCTTGGCTTCGGGGGGCGACAGCCGCACAGATACGCAGTATTTT.

The V and J genes are TRBV18 and TRBJ2-3; the match to TRBD2 covers 7 bases. The CDR3 has 16 amino acids. With 3 bases clipped from V and 4 bases from J, the junction kept 10 bases outside the gene matches. The germline gives CDR1 KGHSH, CDR2 LQKENI. The CDR3 coding sequence is TGTGCCAGCTCACCGAGAACCGGGACTACAGCAGATACGCAGTATTTT. Its translation is CASSPRTGTTADTQYF.

This clonotype was picked up many times. This rearrangement joins TRBV5-1 to TRBJ2-7; 9 bases are shared with TRBD1. Germline assignment: CDR1 SGHRS and CDR2 YFSETQ. With 4 bases clipped from V and 2 bases from J, the junction kept 4 bases outside the gene matches. This CDR3 spans 14 amino acids. The CDR3 region has the DNA TGCGCCAGCAGCCCCCGGGACAGGGCCTACGAGCAGTACTTC. Translation: CASSPRDRAYEQYF.

This clonotype has ten or more counts. CDR3 protein: CASSPYRDPWEKLFF. CDR3 sequence (DNA): TGTGCCAGCAGCCCATACCGGGATCCTTGGGAAAAACTGTTTTTT. The J gene is TRBJ1-4, the V gene TRBV7-8; D not resolved. CDR1 is SGHVS and CDR2 is FQNEAQ in the germline V gene. V lost 5 bases and J 8 bases, leaving 18 bases between the germline ends. The CDR3 runs to 15 residues.

This clonotype was found many times. One end of the junction is discordant with germline, which a read error may explain. J is TRBJ1-1 and V is TRBV5-6, with D uncertain. Per germline, CDR1 SGHDT and CDR2 YYEEEE. This CDR3 is 13 amino acids long. This CDR3 is CASSLGEIFTGSF. CDR3 DNA: TGTGCCAGCAGCTTGGGAGAGATTTTCACGGGCTCTTTT.

The V call is TRBV27, the J call TRBJ2-1; the match to TRBD1 covers 7 bases. Trimming took 4 bases from V and 2 from J; bases not matched to a gene: 14. Germline loops: CDR1 MNHEY, CDR2 SMNVEV (reference sequence). The length of the CDR3 is 18 residues. The CDR3 here is CASSSLRPTGTAYNEQFF. The CDR3, as DNA: TGTGCCAGCAGTTCCCTACGGCCCACCGGGACAGCCTACAATGAGCAGTTCTTC.

This clonotype came up many times. The chain recombines TRBV12-3 or TRBV12-4 with TRBJ2-2; maybe TRBD1 (6 bases). CDR3 length: 14 residues. The V and J ends lost 6 bases and 4 bases respectively, with 12 bases between them. As DNA, the CDR3 is TGTGCCAGCAGGGGGGCGAGGGCCACCGGGGAGCTGTTTTTT. This sequence encodes CASRGARATGELFF.

With respect to this clonotype: Germline and junction disagree at one end, which may indicate a read error. The chain recombines TRBV5-1 with TRBJ1-5; D is uncertain. The CDR3 loop spans 15 amino acids. Germline CDR1 SGHRS, CDR2 YFSETQ. The CDR3 here is CASSLEGRSNQTQHF. The CDR3 region has the DNA TGCGCCAGCAGCTTGGAAGGGAGGAGCAATCAGACCCAGCATTTT.

The chain links TRBV5-1 to TRBJ2-3; 7 bases align to TRBD1. The J segment lost 4 bases and the V segment lost 0 bases, leaving 5 bases of the junction unmatched. Per the germline V gene, CDR1 is SGHRS and CDR2 is YFSETQ. The CDR3 spans 15 residues. For the CDR3, the DNA is TGCGCCAGCAGCTTGGAGGACAGGACGGCAGATACGCAGTATTTT. Its translation is CASSLEDRTADTQYF.

This clonotype was detected ten times or more. The chain is built from TRBV12-3 or TRBV12-4 and TRBJ2-3, with D perhaps TRBD1 or TRBD2 (5 bases each). The CDR3 runs 12 residues. V lost 4 bases and J 10 bases, leaving 12 bases between the germline ends. The CDR3: CASSWGRVAQYF. CDR3 DNA sequence: TGTGCCAGCAGTTGGGGGAGAGTCGCGCAGTATTTT.

This clonotype was seen ten or more times. The rearrangement joins TRBV7-9 to TRBJ2-5; 7 bases match TRBD2. This CDR3 contains 16 residues. After removal of 5 bases from V and 3 bases from J, the junction contained 12 bases not matched to a gene. CDR1 and CDR2 (germline): SEHNR, FQNEAQ (reference sequence). The CDR3 DNA reads TGTGCCAGCAGCCCACGACGAGCGGGGATGAAAGAGACCCAGTACTTC. As protein: CASSPRRAGMKETQYF.

A note on this clonotype: A read error may explain this, as a much larger clone is one base away. This chain connects TRBV27 to TRBJ2-7; D remains unclear. Germline-derived CDR1 and CDR2 are MNHEY and SMNVEV (reference sequence). This CDR3 has 12 amino acids. This CDR3 is CAGSSAYSEQYF. DNA of the CDR3: TGTGCCGGCAGCTCGGCCTATTCCGAGCAGTACTTC.

This clonotype has ten or more counts. This sequence joins TRBV7-9 and TRBJ2-3; D perhaps matches TRBD2 (6 bases). The CDR3 is 15 residues long. Germline loops: CDR1 SEHNR, CDR2 FQNEAQ (reference sequence). With 3 bases removed from V and 2 bases from J, the gap between germline ends came to 12 bases. The CDR3 spells CASSFSEGFTDTQYF. CDR3 DNA: TGTGCCAGCAGCTTTTCGGAGGGATTCACAGATACGCAGTATTTT.

This clonotype was counted many times. The chain employs TRBV5-1 and TRBJ2-5, with D unresolved. V was shortened by 0 bases and J by 1 base, with 10 bases between the two germline ends. The CDR3 has 15 residues. Germline values: CDR1 SGHRS, CDR2 YFSETQ. Here the CDR3 reads CASSLGDSPQETQYF. In DNA form, the CDR3 reads TGCGCCAGCAGCTTGGGGGATAGTCCCCAAGAGACCCAGTACTTC.

This clonotype was found many times. The V gene is TRBV7-8, the J gene TRBJ2-7; 12 nucleotides align to TRBD2. Germline V gives CDR1 SGHVS, CDR2 FQNEAQ. This CDR3 has 17 residues. V shed 5 bases, J shed 0 bases, and the junction held 8 bases outside the gene matches. The CDR3 bases are TGTGCCAGCAGCACCACCTTACTAGCGGGGGGCTCCTACGAGCAGTACTTC. It specifies CASSTTLLAGGSYEQYF.

This clonotype was recorded at least ten times. V and J are TRBV3-1 and TRBJ2-3; no firm D call. The CDR3 consists of 14 residues. Germline CDR1 reads LGHDT; CDR2 reads YNNKEL (reference sequence). Deletions cut 0 bases from V and 2 bases from J, with 6 bases between. CDR3 coding DNA: TGTGCCAGCAGCCAAGATGTCTTCACAGATACGCAGTATTTT. It encodes CASSQDVFTDTQYF.

V is TRBV28 and J is TRBJ2-7; TRBD2 might be the D (6 bases). CDR3 length: 15 residues. The V gene's germline CDR1 is MDHEN and CDR2 SYDVKM. Trimming cost V 7 bases and J 6 bases, with 22 bases left between them. The CDR3 DNA reads TGTGCCAGCACCCGACCGGCGGGGATGGTAGTCGAGCAGTACTTC. It codes for CASTRPAGMVVEQYF. Full variable domain (remainder filled in from reference TRBV28 and TRBJ2-7): DVKVTQSSRYLVKRTGEKVFLECVQDMDHENMFWYRQDPGLGLRLIYFSYDVKMKEKGDIPEGYSVSREKKERFSLILESASTNQTSMYLCASTRPAGMVVEQYFGPGTRLTVT.